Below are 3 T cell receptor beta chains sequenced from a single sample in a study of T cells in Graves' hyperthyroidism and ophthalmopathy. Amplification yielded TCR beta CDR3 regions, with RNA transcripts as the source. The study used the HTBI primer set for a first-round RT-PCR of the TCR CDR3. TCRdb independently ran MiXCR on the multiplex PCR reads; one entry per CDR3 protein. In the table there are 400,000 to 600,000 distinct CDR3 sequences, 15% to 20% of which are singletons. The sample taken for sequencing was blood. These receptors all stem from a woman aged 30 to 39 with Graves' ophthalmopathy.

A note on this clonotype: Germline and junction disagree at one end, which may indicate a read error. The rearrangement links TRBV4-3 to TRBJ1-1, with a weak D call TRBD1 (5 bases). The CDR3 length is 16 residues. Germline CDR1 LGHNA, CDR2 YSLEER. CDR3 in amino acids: CAGSQSSPVRGGKAFF. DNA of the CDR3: TGCGCCGGCAGCCAGTCATCCCCTGTGAGGGGAGGTAAGGCTTTCTTT.

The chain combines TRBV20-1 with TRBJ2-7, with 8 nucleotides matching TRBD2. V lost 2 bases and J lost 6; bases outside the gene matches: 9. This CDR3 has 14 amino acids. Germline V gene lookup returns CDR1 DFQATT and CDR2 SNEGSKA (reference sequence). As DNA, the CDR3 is TGCAGTGCTAGAAGGGGAGCGGGAGCAATCGAGCAGTACTTC. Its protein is CSARRGAGAIEQYF.

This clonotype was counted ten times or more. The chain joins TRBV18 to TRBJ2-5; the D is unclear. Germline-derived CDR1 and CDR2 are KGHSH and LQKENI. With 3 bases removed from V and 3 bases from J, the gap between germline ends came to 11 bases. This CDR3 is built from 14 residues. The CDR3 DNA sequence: TGTGCCAGCTCACCCGGGTCGGCGAAAGAGACCCAGTACTTC. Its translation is CASSPGSAKETQYF.